This T cell receptor (beta chain) derives from a study of T-cell memory formation after mild COVID-19. Overall study results and limits: Researchers found some responding clones in pre-infection memory, a sign that cross-reactive memory joined.

Turning to this clonotype: Antigen: not known.

TCRdb passed the 5' RACE reads through MiXCR, listing each CDR3 protein once. This sample carries around 450,000 distinct CDR3 sequences, about 20% of them seen once, and the ten largest clones take 8.4%. The CDR3 covers 13 residues. From germline, CDR1 is SGHRS and CDR2 YFSETQ. Trimming pared 3 bases from V and 5 bases from J, leaving 11 bases between. The sample consisted of PBMCs or a T cell subset sorted from them (not recorded which). This chain links TRBV5-1 with TRBJ1-1; D is perhaps TRBD1 (6 bases). This receptor was obtained from an adult woman who had mild COVID-19 (a few samples of this study predate the infection). Cell type and time point are not known. CDR3 bases: TGCGCCAGCAGCTGGTCGGGGGCTACTGAAGCTTTCTTT. This encodes CASSWSGATEAFF.